These T cell receptor beta chains were read from a single sample in a study of cytomegalovirus exposure and HLA in healthy donors. The repertoire was sequenced with immunoSEQ multiplex PCR; TCRdb's copy has only in-frame clones and lacks some. The table shows some 180,000 clones, with around 77% occurring only once. The sample taken for sequencing was PBMCs. These receptors were obtained from a woman in her twenties or thirties in good health and CMV-seronegative. Both conserved end residues are part of each CDR3.

TRBJ1-5 TRBV6-1 CASKVGQGSNQPQHF
TRBJ2-1 TRBV7-2 CASSPRGGRSYNEQFF
TRBJ2-2 TRBV6-5 CASSYDSGTGELFF
TRBJ2-7 TRBV27 CASSSDRALFKQYF
TRBJ2-3 TRBV5-1 CASSLSVGGRSDTQYF
TRBJ2-1 TRBV10-3 CAISERGASSYNEQFF
TRBJ2-3 TRBV10-3 CAIRLAGGRTDTQYF
TRBJ1-2 TRBV5-1 CASSLVGGDGYTF
TRBJ2-7 TRBV27 CASSSEETGGVYEQYF
TRBJ2-5 TRBV5-1 CASSSGLAGAVETQYF
TRBJ1-4 TRBV7-9 CASVQTGNNEKLFF
TRBJ2-1 TRBV4-1 CASSQPGQSSYNEQFF
TRBJ1-1 TRBV7-8 CASSRLNMNTEAFF
TRBJ1-3 TRBV10-1 CASSASGSGNTIYF
TRBJ1-5 TRBV6-5 CASSWAGTGDQPQHF
TRBJ1-3 TRBV28 CASSGNTIYF
TRBJ1-1 TRBV6-5 CASSAMTAQGEAFF
TRBJ2-5 TRBV4-1 CASSQDTASGRVGQYF
TRBJ1-1 TRBV10-3 CAISVGGRTEAFF
TRBJ1-2 TRBV6-5 CASRKQDRGGYGYTF
TRBJ1-3 TRBV9 CASSEWPPIGNTIYF
TRBJ1-1 TRBV19 CASMYSYPTEAFF
TRBJ1-4 TRBV28 CASSSVGQGNEKLFF
TRBJ1-3 TRBV7-6 CASSRFPGISGNTIYF
TRBJ1-4 TRBV4-1 CASSQLGGLSNEKLFF
TRBJ2-7 TRBV10-3 CAISEGGRNYEQYF
TRBJ1-5 TRBV7-9 CASSREGEQPQHF
TRBJ2-1 TRBV29-1 CSVGHRGNEQFF
TRBJ2-7 TRBV28 CASSSISYEQYF
TRBJ2-7 TRBV7-2 CASSVSGSPYYEQYF
TRBJ2-7 TRBV5-4 CASSLDQTYEQYF
TRBJ1-1 TRBV6-1 CASSEALRIWGRATEAFF
TRBJ2-7 TRBV6-1 CASSEAWEPAYEQYF
TRBJ1-1 TRBV10-3 CAISKIGGTEAFF
TRBJ2-2 TRBV15 CATSRDLGHYTGELFF
TRBJ1-4 TRBV6-6 CASSPTTNEKLFF
TRBJ2-7 TRBV2 CASSEVAGSQYF
TRBJ2-7 TRBV7-9 CASSLKWSGESGEQYF
TRBJ1-1 TRBV29-1 CSVGGAAEAFF
TRBJ1-1 TRBV15 CATSRDLNPNTEAFF